These 27 T cell receptor beta chains were sequenced from one sample in a study of blood T cells in healthy people across ages. Together with a sample-barcoded 5' primer, a J-beta primer mix was included in a second PCR lasting roughly 6 to 12 cycles. MiXCR, run by TCRdb on the 5' RACE reads, gives a single entry per CDR3 protein. The repertoire includes 1.5 million to 2 million distinct CDR3 sequences, about two fifths of them detected once, and under 25% sits in the top ten. Sequenced sample: blood. Receptor source: a human donor in good health.

This chain links TRBV7-2 with TRBJ2-4; the D call may be TRBD1 or TRBD2 (5 bases each). CDR1 and CDR2 from the germline V gene are SGHTA and FQGNSA. The CDR3 has 16 amino acids. V was shortened by 2 bases and J by 0 bases, with 11 bases between the two germline ends. The CDR3 is CASSLRQTIAKNIQYF. The CDR3 bases are TGTGCCAGCAGCTTACGACAGACTATAGCCAAAAACATTCAGTACTTC. Together with reference TRBV7-2 and TRBJ2-4, the CDR3 gives the full variable domain: GAGVSQSPSNKVTEKGKDVELRCDPISGHTALYWYRQSLGQGLEFLIYFQGNSAPDKSGLPSDRFSAERTGGSVSTLTIQRTQQEDSAVYLCASSLRQTIAKNIQYFGAGTRLSVL.

This chain uses TRBV20-1 with TRBJ2-3, with 13 bases that match TRBD2. Per germline, CDR1 DFQATT and CDR2 SNEGSKA (reference sequence). Trimming took 6 bases from V and 2 from J; bases not matched to a gene: 5. The CDR3 totals 15 residues. The CDR3 region is CSADGLAGDTDTQYF. CDR3 bases: TGCAGTGCCGACGGACTAGCGGGAGACACAGATACGCAGTATTTT.

This clonotype was detected only a few times. V and J are TRBV7-3 and TRBJ1-1, with D unclear. From germline, CDR1 is SGHTA and CDR2 FQGTGA. The CDR3 consists of 14 residues. V was clipped by 4 bases and J by 3 bases, with 12 bases between them. CDR3 in amino acids: CASSSDPDDTEAFF. CDR3 nucleotide sequence: TGTGCCAGCAGCTCTGACCCGGACGACACTGAAGCTTTCTTT.

The V and J genes are TRBV20-1 and TRBJ2-5, with 10 bases that match TRBD2. Germline trimming cut 1 base from V and 2 bases from J; bases unmatched to any gene: 4. The CDR3 has 15 residues. Germline V gives CDR1 DFQATT, CDR2 SNEGSKA (reference sequence). CDR3 region: CSARGLAGVQETQYF. Here the CDR3 DNA reads TGCAGTGCTAGAGGCCTAGCGGGGGTGCAAGAGACCCAGTACTTC.

This clonotype was recorded a few times. The chain uses TRBV6-6 and TRBJ2-5; no firm D call. The CDR3 totals 12 residues. With 5 bases removed from V and 11 bases from J, the gap between germline ends came to 15 bases. In germline, CDR1 is MNHNY, CDR2 SVGAGI (reference sequence). CDR3 nucleotide sequence: TGTGCCAGCAGTCAGCCTCACCTGGAGCAGTACTTC. Residues: CASSQPHLEQYF.

The chain uses TRBV5-5 and TRBJ1-5, with D unresolved. The germline V and J ends were trimmed by 4 bases and 6 bases, with 17 bases remaining between them. CDR1 SGHKS and CDR2 YYEKEE come from the germline V gene (reference sequence). The CDR3 has 15 amino acids. The CDR3 reads CASSGEGWSGQPQHF. CDR3 in DNA: TGTGCCAGCAGCGGGGAGGGTTGGAGTGGTCAGCCCCAGCATTTT.

This clonotype was observed a handful of times. This chain uses TRBV20-1 with TRBJ2-3, with 9 bases that match TRBD2. Germline V gene data show CDR1 as DFQATT and CDR2 as SNEGSKA (reference sequence). CDR3 length equals 14 residues. V shed 1 base and J 2 bases; nucleotides not matched to a gene: 1. CDR3 loop: CSARASGITDTQYF. CDR3 nucleotide sequence: TGCAGTGCTAGAGCTAGCGGGATCACAGATACGCAGTATTTT.

This clonotype turned up a few times. J is TRBJ1-5 and V is TRBV25-1; D gene ambiguous. Trimming stripped 1 base from V and 0 bases from J, with 7 bases between. The CDR3 is made up of 15 amino acids. Germline CDR1 and CDR2: MGHDK and SYGVNS. The CDR3 DNA reads as TGTGCCAGCAGTGAATCCGGTTATAGCAATCAGCCCCAGCATTTT. It encodes CASSESGYSNQPQHF.

The genes are TRBV3-1 and TRBJ1-2; no firm D call. V lost 4 bases to trimming and J lost 4 bases, with 16 bases between them. CDR1 LGHDT and CDR2 YNNKEL come from the germline V gene (reference sequence). The CDR3 runs 15 residues. The CDR3, as DNA: TGTGCCAGCAGCCCGAGCCCCGGGCCGACCTATGGCTACACCTTC. It encodes CASSPSPGPTYGYTF.

On this clonotype: A much larger clone lies one base from this, so it may be a read error. V usage is TRBV7-3 and J usage is TRBJ2-4, with TRBD1 as a possible D gene (6 bases). The J call may be wrong; the DNA end is better matched by TRBJ2-7. The germline gives CDR1 SGHTA, CDR2 FQGTGA. The CDR3 extends over 13 amino acids. The CDR3 is CAGSLGGVDEQYF. The CDR3 nucleotides read TGTGCCGGCAGCTTAGGGGGAGTAGACGAGCAGTACTTC.

This sequence joins TRBV5-1 and TRBJ2-7; a weak D match, TRBD1 (5 bases). Per germline, CDR1 SGHRS and CDR2 YFSETQ. This CDR3 region has 14 residues. Trimming stripped 3 bases from V and 2 bases from J, with 12 bases between. The CDR3 sequence: CASSSNRPPYEQYF. The CDR3, as DNA: TGCGCCAGCAGCTCGAACAGGCCACCCTACGAGCAGTACTTC.

This chain joins TRBV10-3 and TRBJ2-7, with 13 nucleotides matching TRBD2. J gave up 2 bases and V 8 bases, and 6 bases lay outside the gene matches. The CDR3 is 15 residues long. Germline values: CDR1 ENHRY, CDR2 SYGVKD. Here the CDR3 reads CAIGLAGVRTYEQYF. In DNA, the CDR3 is TGTGCCATCGGACTAGCGGGGGTTAGAACCTACGAGCAGTACTTC.

The chain combines TRBV10-3 with TRBJ2-7; TRBD2 aligns across 11 bases. The V and J ends lost 8 bases and 2 bases, in that order; junction bases with no gene match: 11. The CDR3 covers 16 residues. The germline gives CDR1 ENHRY, CDR2 SYGVKD. Written as DNA, the CDR3 is TGTGCCATCGGTCAGACTAGCGGGGCTCCTACCTACGAGCAGTACTTC. Protein product: CAIGQTSGAPTYEQYF.

The table lists this clonotype with a count of one. The CDR3 region is CSARDLWHGELFF. As DNA, the CDR3 is TGCAGTGCTAGAGATCTGTGGCACGGGGAGCTGTTTTTT. The chain is built from TRBV20-1 and TRBJ2-2; D gene ambiguous. The CDR3 loop spans 13 amino acids. V was trimmed by 0 bases and J by 7 bases, leaving 9 bases between them. Per the germline V gene, CDR1 is DFQATT and CDR2 is SNEGSKA (reference sequence).

The chain links TRBV7-2 to TRBJ1-2; 9 nucleotides line up with TRBD1. V shed 3 bases, J shed 6 bases, and the junction held 8 bases outside the gene matches. The CDR3 runs 15 residues. From germline, CDR1 is SGHTA and CDR2 FQGNSA. CDR3 coding DNA: TGTGCCAGCAGCTTCCTCGGGACAGGGAGGGATGGCTACACCTTC. Protein: CASSFLGTGRDGYTF.

The V gene is TRBV7-9, the J gene TRBJ2-1; possibly TRBD1 or TRBD2 for D (5 bases each). Trimming shortened V by 4 bases and J by 7 bases, and 17 bases separated the two germline ends. The CDR3 runs to 15 residues. Per germline, CDR1 SEHNR and CDR2 FQNEAQ (reference sequence). As DNA, the CDR3 is TGTGCCAGCAGCTCCGTTCCGGGACCCACTAATGAGCAGTTCTTC. Translating gives CASSSVPGPTNEQFF. The full variable domain, in which reference TRBV7-9 and TRBJ2-1 provide the parts outside the CDR3, is DTGVSQNPRHKITKRGQNVTFRCDPISEHNRLYWYRQTLGQGPEFLTYFQNEAQLEKSRLLSDRFSAERPKGSFSTLEIQRTEQGDSAMYLCASSSVPGPTNEQFFGPGTRLTVL.

The gene calls are TRBV15 and TRBJ1-5; weak D call: TRBD1 (6 bases). Germline lookup yields CDR1 LNHNV and CDR2 YYDKDF (reference sequence). Between the trimmed V and J ends, which lost 4 bases and 0 bases, there was a span of 13 bases. The CDR3 sequence is 16 residues long. CDR3 DNA: TGTGCCACCAGCATCAGGGGCTTTGATAGCAATCAGCCCCAGCATTTT. Translated, it gives CATSIRGFDSNQPQHF.

This clonotype was detected ten times or more. V usage is TRBV4-2 and J usage is TRBJ2-1; 8 bases map to TRBD2. Germline assignment: CDR1 LGHNA and CDR2 YNFKEQ. This CDR3 is built from 18 residues. V gave up 0 bases and J gave up 0 bases; unmatched junction bases: 7. The CDR3 here is CASSQEVGLAGSYNEQFF. CDR3 DNA sequence: TGTGCCAGCAGCCAAGAAGTTGGGCTAGCGGGCTCCTACAATGAGCAGTTCTTC.

The chain couples TRBV20-1 to TRBJ2-3, with D unclear. Trimming took 3 bases from V and 3 from J, leaving 7 bases between them. Germline loops: CDR1 DFQATT, CDR2 SNEGSKA (reference sequence). The CDR3 totals 12 residues. The CDR3 loop reads CSASVPTDTQYF. The CDR3, as DNA: TGCAGTGCTAGCGTACCTACAGATACGCAGTATTTT.

CDR3: CASSLFGPSSDTQYF. The CDR3 coding sequence is TGTGCCAGCAGCTTATTTGGTCCCTCTTCTGATACGCAGTATTTT. The J gene is TRBJ2-3, the V gene TRBV7-2, with D unclear. CDR3 length equals 15 residues. Trimming took 2 bases from V and 6 from J, leaving 15 bases between them. Per the germline V gene, CDR1 is SGHTA and CDR2 is FQGNSA.

This clonotype has just a few counts. The chain employs TRBV28 and TRBJ2-7; D could derive from TRBD1 or TRBD2 (5 bases each). Germline V CDR1 and CDR2: MDHEN, SYDVKM. V was pared by 8 bases and J by 3 bases, with 11 bases between. The CDR3 runs to 12 residues. The chain's CDR3 is CASGRGGYEQYF. CDR3 bases: TGTGCCAGCGGTCGTGGGGGCTACGAGCAGTACTTC.

The chain combines TRBV6-6 with TRBJ1-5; D is possibly TRBD1 (5 bases). Trimming removed 2 bases from V and 3 bases from J, with 11 bases in between. Germline CDR1 MNHNY, CDR2 SVGAGI (reference sequence). The CDR3 covers 15 residues. CDR3 sequence: CASSYIAGPNQPQHF. CDR3 nucleotides: TGTGCCAGCAGTTACATTGCAGGGCCCAATCAGCCCCAGCATTTT.

This clonotype showed up just once. This chain joins TRBV5-1 and TRBJ2-3; the D call may be TRBD1 or TRBD2 (5 bases each). The CDR3 runs 14 residues. CDR1 and CDR2 from the germline V gene are SGHRS and YFSETQ. Trimming took off 0 bases at V and 13 bases at J, with 18 bases between the two ends. CDR3 sequence reads: CASSLGGADSHKYF. In DNA, the CDR3 is TGCGCCAGCAGCTTGGGAGGGGCAGATAGCCACAAGTATTTT.

The chain uses TRBV2 and TRBJ1-5; D gene uncertain. CDR1 and CDR2 (germline): SNHLY, FYNNEI. Trimming took off 6 bases at V and 1 base at J, with 10 bases between the two ends. The CDR3 runs 14 residues. Written as DNA, the CDR3 is TGTGCCAGCAGGGTATATAGGAGCAATCAGCCCCAGCATTTT. Protein product: CASRVYRSNQPQHF.

The genes are TRBV7-8 and TRBJ2-1; D is uncertain. Germline CDR1 reads SGHVS; CDR2 reads FQNEAQ. This CDR3 contains 12 residues. V was pared by 1 base and J by 10 bases, with 8 bases between. The CDR3 DNA is TGTGCCAGCAGCTTAGAGGATGGCGAGCAGTTCTTC. The encoded protein is CASSLEDGEQFF.

V and J are TRBV5-5 and TRBJ2-3; 10 bases line up with TRBD2. Losses at the gene ends were 3 bases for V and 0 bases for J; bases not matched to a gene: 13. The length of the CDR3 is 19 residues. Germline CDR1 and CDR2: SGHKS and YYEKEE (reference sequence). The CDR3 region has the DNA TGTGCCAGCAGCTGGAACCTAGCGGGGGTCCCTACTAGCACAGATACGCAGTATTTT. Its translation is CASSWNLAGVPTSTDTQYF.

The chain combines TRBV2 with TRBJ1-1; D is unclear. Germline-derived CDR1 and CDR2 are SNHLY and FYNNEI. Trimming stripped 2 bases from V and 7 bases from J, with 5 bases between. There are 11 residues in the CDR3. The CDR3, as DNA: TGTGCCAGCAGTGAAATAGTTGAAGCTTTCTTT. It yields the protein CASSEIVEAFF.